A selection of T cell receptor beta chains follows, all from one sample in a study of cytomegalovirus exposure and HLA in healthy donors. Clones were sequenced by immunoSEQ multiplex PCR, and TCRdb holds only the in-frame ones, with some missing. The sample lists about 120,000 clones; approximately 95% were seen once. Input material: PBMCs. The origin of the receptors is a man aged 18 to 29 in good health and CMV-seronegative. The CDR3 runs from the conserved cysteine through the conserved F or W. D genes are given only for firm matches. The size field is filled for only some rows; it gives once, few, many or a size class.

V: TRBV19
J: TRBJ2-3
size: .
D: .
DNA: TGTGCCAGTACATCTTCCACCTTTGACAGGAAAGGGGGCACAGATACGCAGTATTTT
CDR3: CASTSSTFDRKGGTDTQYF

V: TRBV5-1
J: TRBJ2-7
size: .
D: .
DNA: TGCGCCAGCAGGGGGCCGCCGTCCTACGAGCAGTACTTC
CDR3: CASRGPPSYEQYF

V: TRBV28
J: TRBJ1-3
size: .
D: TRBD1
DNA: TGTGCCAGCTCCCCTGCAGGACAGGCGCTCTCTGGAAACACCATATATTTT
CDR3: CASSPAGQALSGNTIYF

V: TRBV5-4
J: TRBJ2-5
size: .
D: .
DNA: TGTGCCAGCAGCCCTGCTTGGACACAAGAAGAGACCCAGTACTTC
CDR3: CASSPAWTQEETQYF

V: TRBV7-6
J: TRBJ1-4
size: .
D: TRBD1
DNA: TGTGCCAGCAGCCCCGGGACAGGGAACACTAATGAAAAACTGTTTTTT
CDR3: CASSPGTGNTNEKLFF

V: TRBV18
J: TRBJ1-5
size: .
D: .
DNA: TGTGCCAGCTCAACAGCCCCGAGGGATCAGCCCCAGCATTTT
CDR3: CASSTAPRDQPQHF

V: TRBV28
J: TRBJ2-2
size: .
D: TRBD1
DNA: TGTGCCAGCACCGTTTGGGCCGGGACAGGTGTAACCGGGGAGCTGTTTTTT
CDR3: CASTVWAGTGVTGELFF

V: TRBV27
J: TRBJ2-5
size: .
D: .
DNA: TGTGCCAGCAGTAAGAACCGGGGACAAGAGACCCAGTACTTC
CDR3: CASSKNRGQETQYF

V: TRBV6-1
J: TRBJ2-7
size: .
D: .
DNA: TGTGCCAGCAGGTATAGCGGTGCCGACGAGCAGTACTTC
CDR3: CASRYSGADEQYF

V: TRBV29-1
J: TRBJ2-7
size: .
D: TRBD2
DNA: TGCAGCGCCTCTTCAGCGGGAGGGTCCCACGAGCAGTACTTC
CDR3: CSASSAGGSHEQYF

V: TRBV6-1
J: TRBJ1-5
size: .
D: TRBD1
DNA: TGTGCCAGCAGTGGAGGACAGGCGAATCAGCCCCAGCATTTT
CDR3: CASSGGQANQPQHF

V: TRBV5-5
J: TRBJ1-2
size: .
D: .
DNA: TGTGCCAGCAGCTCGACAACTAACTATGGCTACACCTTC
CDR3: CASSSTTNYGYTF

V: TRBV7-8
J: TRBJ2-5
size: .
D: .
DNA: TGTGCCAGCAGCTTAGCGCAAGGGGTAATGACCCAGTACTTC
CDR3: CASSLAQGVMTQYF

V: TRBV7-2
J: TRBJ2-7
size: .
D: .
DNA: TGTGCCAGCAGCTTTTGGGGCCCGCCCTCCTACGAGCAGTACTTC
CDR3: CASSFWGPPSYEQYF

V: TRBV4-2
J: TRBJ2-7
size: .
D: .
DNA: TGTGCCAGCAGCCAAGATGGGGCCCCCTCCTACGAGCAGTACTTC
CDR3: CASSQDGAPSYEQYF

V: TRBV5-6
J: TRBJ2-1
size: .
D: TRBD2
DNA: TGTGCCAGCAGTTCGACACTAGCGGTCGGTGGCCACAATGAGCAGTTCTTC
CDR3: CASSSTLAVGGHNEQFF

V: TRBV9
J: TRBJ2-1
size: .
D: .
DNA: TGTGCCAGCAGCGTAGAACAGAGCTCCTACAATGAGCAGTTCTTC
CDR3: CASSVEQSSYNEQFF

V: TRBV2
J: TRBJ1-2
size: .
D: .
DNA: TGTGCCAGCAGTCGGAGGACGGGATCGGATGGCTATGGCTACACCTTC
CDR3: CASSRRTGSDGYGYTF

V: TRBV6-5
J: TRBJ2-2
size: .
D: .
DNA: TGTGCCAGCAGTTACTCGGCGGGAACGCGAACCGGGGAGCTGTTTTTT
CDR3: CASSYSAGTRTGELFF

V: TRBV5-4
J: TRBJ2-2
size: .
D: .
DNA: TGTGCCTGCCGCCGTGGGGGGACAGATGGTTCCGGGGAGCTGTTTTTT
CDR3: CACRRGGTDGSGELFF

V: TRBV7-9
J: TRBJ2-4
size: .
D: .
DNA: TGTGCCAGCAGCTTACAAGTAGCGGACATTCAGTACTTC
CDR3: CASSLQVADIQYF

V: TRBV6-5
J: TRBJ2-7
size: .
D: TRBD1
DNA: TGTGCCAGCAGATCCGGGACAGGGAATAGGTACGAGCAGTACTTC
CDR3: CASRSGTGNRYEQYF

V: TRBV29-1
J: TRBJ2-7
size: .
D: .
DNA: TGCAGCGTTGAGGGGCAGGTGGTCACCTACGAGCAGTACTTC
CDR3: CSVEGQVVTYEQYF

V: TRBV9
J: TRBJ2-1
size: .
D: .
DNA: TGTGCCAGCAGCGCCCACTTAACTTCCTACAATGAGCAGTTCTTC
CDR3: CASSAHLTSYNEQFF

V: TRBV4-3
J: TRBJ2-3
size: few
D: TRBD2
DNA: TGCGCCAGCAGCCGAAAGACTAGCGGGAGGGGGGGTGATACGCAGTATTTT
CDR3: CASSRKTSGRGGDTQYF

V: TRBV4-1
J: TRBJ2-3
size: .
D: TRBD2
DNA: TGCGCCAGCAGCCACCCGACCAAGGGAGGGACAGATACGCAGTATTTT
CDR3: CASSHPTKGGTDTQYF

V: TRBV28
J: TRBJ2-7
size: .
D: .
DNA: TGTGCCAGCAGTTTAAGAGAGCGGGAGCAGTACTTC
CDR3: CASSLREREQYF

V: TRBV7-9
J: TRBJ2-7
size: .
D: TRBD2
DNA: TGTGCCAGCGGGGGGCTAGCGGGAGAAAACAGCGAGCAGTACTTC
CDR3: CASGGLAGENSEQYF

V: TRBV19
J: TRBJ1-5
size: .
D: TRBD1
DNA: TGTGCCAGTAGTCCGTTGGGACAGGGCAATCAGCCCCAGCATTTT
CDR3: CASSPLGQGNQPQHF

V: TRBV29-1
J: TRBJ1-5
size: .
D: TRBD1
DNA: TGCAGCGTAAGAACAGGGGGCGGTAGCAATCAGCCCCAGCATTTT
CDR3: CSVRTGGGSNQPQHF

V: TRBV7-8
J: TRBJ2-7
size: .
D: TRBD1
DNA: TGTGCCAGCAGCCCGTGGAGAGGACAGGGTATGCACGAGCAGTACTTC
CDR3: CASSPWRGQGMHEQYF

V: TRBV9
J: TRBJ2-2
size: .
D: .
DNA: TGTGCCAGCAGCCCCTTCAGGGGAGAATCCGGGGAGCTGTTTTTT
CDR3: CASSPFRGESGELFF

V: TRBV19
J: TRBJ1-4
size: .
D: .
DNA: TGTGCCAGTAGTATAGAGGCAGCCCGCGGATGGGAAAAACTGTTTTTT
CDR3: CASSIEAARGWEKLFF

V: TRBV28
J: TRBJ2-3
size: .
D: .
DNA: TGTGCCAGCAGTCTGAGCACAGATACGCAGTATTTT
CDR3: CASSLSTDTQYF

V: TRBV28
J: TRBJ2-7
size: .
D: TRBD1
DNA: TGTGCCAGCAGTTTCCTCCAGGGGGCGTTCTCCTACGAGCAGTACTTC
CDR3: CASSFLQGAFSYEQYF

V: TRBV12-5
J: TRBJ1-1
size: .
D: .
DNA: TGTGCTAGTACTCGAGGGATGAACACTGAAGCTTTCTTT
CDR3: CASTRGMNTEAFF

V: TRBV5-6
J: TRBJ1-1
size: .
D: .
DNA: TGTGCCAGCAGCCTTCGCGGCACTGAAGCTTTCTTT
CDR3: CASSLRGTEAFF

V: TRBV7-3
J: TRBJ1-2
size: once
D: .
DNA: TGTGCCAGCAGCTACTGTGACAGGTACCTATATGGCTACACCTTC
CDR3: CASSYCDRYLYGYTF

V: TRBV18
J: TRBJ2-5
size: .
D: .
DNA: TGTGCCAGCTCATTACAGTCACAGGGCGAGACCCAGTACTTC
CDR3: CASSLQSQGETQYF

V: TRBV15
J: TRBJ2-5
size: .
D: TRBD2
DNA: TGTGCCACCAGCAGTCGCCGACTAGCGGGAGGGAGGGAGACCCAGTACTTC
CDR3: CATSSRRLAGGRETQYF